This is a list of T cell receptor beta chains from one sample in a study of shared clonotypes between healthy human individuals. Repertoires were generated with immunoSEQ multiplex PCR, while TCRdb's copy carries only in-frame clones and drops some. The table includes some 1 million clones, under 80% detected once. The specimen sequenced was memory CD4+ T cells sorted from blood. All receptors come from a young man in good health. CDR3s include the opening cysteine and the closing phenylalanine or tryptophan. The D gene is left open where the match is weak. Not every row has a clone size; where given, it reads once, few, many or a size class.

V gene,clone size,J gene,D gene,CDR3 protein,CDR3 DNA
TRBV6-6,once,TRBJ2-5,-,CASSPETQTQYF,TGTGCCAGCAGTCCTGAAACCCAGACCCAGTACTTC
TRBV29-1,-,TRBJ2-5,-,CSVDPGAETQYF,TGCAGCGTTGATCCTGGGGCTGAGACCCAGTACTTC
TRBV10-3,-,TRBJ2-2,-,CAISESVRGNTGELFF,TGTGCCATCAGTGAGTCGGTCAGGGGCAACACCGGGGAGCTGTTTTTT
TRBV28,once,TRBJ2-7,TRBD1,CASSQYGIRQGNYEQYF,TGTGCCAGCAGTCAATATGGGATCCGACAGGGAAATTACGAGCAGTACTTC
TRBV7-2,-,TRBJ2-1,TRBD2,CASSPGGRVYNEQFF,TGTGCCAGCAGCCCAGGCGGGAGAGTCTACAATGAGCAGTTCTTC
TRBV7-2,many,TRBJ1-3,-,CASSLVGSSGNTIYF,TGTGCCAGCAGCTTAGTCGGGAGCTCTGGAAACACCATATATTTT
TRBV5-1,-,TRBJ2-5,-,CASSLVSGFETQYF,TGCGCCAGCAGCTTGGTTTCGGGGTTCGAGACCCAGTACTTC
TRBV4-3,once,TRBJ2-7,TRBD2,CASSGDYSSYEQYF,TGCGCCAGCAGTGGGGACTACAGCTCCTACGAGCAGTACTTC
TRBV19,-,TRBJ2-7,TRBD2,CASSIDLAGAGRRNEQYF,TGTGCCAGTAGTATAGATCTGGCGGGAGCCGGCCGCCGCAACGAGCAGTACTTC
TRBV27,once,TRBJ1-4,-,CASSLVGMDEKLFF,TGTGCCAGCAGTTTAGTAGGGATGGATGAAAAACTGTTTTTT
TRBV19,-,TRBJ1-2,TRBD1,CASSRQGWGYTF,TGTGCCAGTAGCAGACAGGGTTGGGGCTACACCTTC
TRBV2,-,TRBJ1-3,-,CASSEGVANTIYF,TGTGCCAGCAGTGAGGGGGTCGCGAACACCATATATTTT
TRBV4-2,-,TRBJ1-1,-,CASSPEGKAEAFF,TGTGCCAGCAGCCCCGAGGGGAAGGCTGAAGCTTTCTTT
TRBV5-1,-,TRBJ1-4,TRBD1,CASSLQGAANEKLFF,TGCGCCAGCAGCTTGCAGGGGGCGGCTAATGAAAAACTGTTTTTT
TRBV25-1,-,TRBJ2-1,TRBD2,CASRGGYNEQFF,TGTGCCAGTCGGGGGGGTTACAATGAGCAGTTCTTC
TRBV2,-,TRBJ1-6,TRBD1,CASRKDRASYNSPLHF,TGTGCCAGCAGAAAAGACAGGGCCTCCTATAATTCACCCCTCCACTTT
TRBV5-4,-,TRBJ2-7,TRBD2,CASSLAGGPHEQYF,TGTGCCAGCAGCCTAGCGGGAGGGCCCCACGAGCAGTACTTC
TRBV7-9,few,TRBJ1-1,-,CASSWGETEAFF,TGTGCCAGCAGCTGGGGGGAGACTGAAGCTTTCTTT
TRBV7-2,-,TRBJ2-3,-,CASIRGDPGDTQYF,TGTGCCAGCATCAGGGGGGACCCTGGAGATACGCAGTATTTT
TRBV2,-,TRBJ1-4,-,CASSETFPNEKLFF,TGTGCCAGCAGTGAAACGTTCCCCAATGAAAAACTGTTTTTT
TRBV7-2,-,TRBJ1-2,TRBD1,CASSFSGGDYGYTF,TGTGCCAGCAGCTTTTCAGGGGGGGACTATGGCTACACCTTC
TRBV5-4,-,TRBJ2-7,-,CASSPDRTSYEQYF,TGTGCCAGCAGCCCTGATCGGACTTCCTACGAGCAGTACTTC
TRBV7-7,-,TRBJ2-5,-,CASSLGGGGGGETQYF,TGTGCTAGCAGCTTAGGCGGAGGAGGGGGAGGTGAGACCCAGTACTTC
TRBV7-6,-,TRBJ2-7,-,CASSPTDRPTYSYEQYF,TGTGCCAGCAGCCCGACCGACAGGCCGACATACTCCTACGAGCAGTACTTC
TRBV6-1,-,TRBJ2-2,-,CASCAGAGELFF,TGTGCCAGCTGTGCGGGTGCCGGGGAGCTGTTTTTT
TRBV5-1,few,TRBJ2-3,-,CASSLVQVRDTQYF,TGCGCCAGCAGCTTGGTCCAGGTTCGAGATACGCAGTATTTT
TRBV27,-,TRBJ1-6,-,CASSQVPTPNSPLHF,TGTGCCAGCAGTCAGGTCCCCACTCCCAATTCACCCCTCCACTTT
TRBV6-6,few,TRBJ1-4,-,CASSYDGQRGKLFF,TGTGCCAGCAGTTACGACGGACAGAGGGGGAAACTGTTTTTT
TRBV7-2,-,TRBJ2-2,-,CASSPRDLNTGELFF,TGTGCCAGCAGCCCCCGGGACTTGAACACCGGGGAGCTGTTTTTT
TRBV30,-,TRBJ2-5,-,CAWSTPGTQYF,TGTGCCTGGAGTACACCGGGCACCCAGTACTTC
TRBV7-8,-,TRBJ1-3,-,CASKSGFSGNTIYF,TGTGCCAGCAAAAGCGGCTTCTCTGGAAACACCATATATTTT
TRBV4-3,-,TRBJ1-2,TRBD1,CASSQGDRASYGYTF,TGCGCCAGCAGCCAAGGGGACAGGGCTTCCTATGGCTACACCTTC
TRBV4-1,-,TRBJ1-2,TRBD1,CASSPGQTNYGYTF,TGCGCCAGCAGCCCGGGACAGACTAACTATGGCTACACCTTC
TRBV6-5,-,TRBJ2-2,TRBD1,CASSYGTGSHGELFF,TGTGCCAGCAGTTACGGGACAGGGTCGCACGGGGAGCTGTTTTTT
TRBV4-1,few,TRBJ1-4,TRBD1,CASSWEPGQGNEKLFF,TGCGCCAGCAGTTGGGAACCGGGACAGGGAAATGAAAAACTGTTTTTT
TRBV28,-,TRBJ2-7,-,CASSLGGTASYEQYF,TGTGCCAGCAGTTTGGGGGGGACAGCTTCCTACGAGCAGTACTTC
TRBV6-1,-,TRBJ1-1,-,CASSGADLRRTEAFF,TGTGCCAGCAGTGGCGCAGATCTCAGGCGCACTGAAGCTTTCTTT
TRBV5-1,-,TRBJ2-5,-,CASSLTPQETQYF,TGCGCCAGCAGCTTGACTCCCCAAGAGACCCAGTACTTC
TRBV28,-,TRBJ2-7,-,CASSLRQPPRGHF,TGTGCCAGCAGTCTAAGACAGCCACCCCGCGGGCACTTC
TRBV10-2,-,TRBJ2-7,-,CASSEPDLGQYF,TGCGCCAGCAGTGAGCCAGACCTCGGGCAGTACTTC
TRBV28,-,TRBJ2-3,-,CASSLYGGGSDTQYF,TGTGCCAGCAGTTTATACGGCGGAGGATCAGATACGCAGTATTTT
TRBV5-4,-,TRBJ2-7,-,CASSLDGSTTSNEQYF,TGTGCCAGCAGCTTGGATGGGAGTACTACGTCTAACGAGCAGTACTTC
TRBV6-6,-,TRBJ2-2,-,CASTRVEELFF,TGTGCCAGCACCAGGGTGGAGGAGCTGTTTTTT
TRBV30,-,TRBJ1-4,-,CAWSVKGSGQSEKLFF,TGTGCCTGGAGTGTAAAAGGCTCGGGGCAGTCTGAAAAACTGTTTTTT
TRBV5-4,-,TRBJ1-4,-,CASSQQGEREKLFF,TGTGCCAGCAGCCAACAAGGGGAGAGAGAAAAACTGTTTTTT
TRBV28,-,TRBJ2-5,-,CASSPRGPETQYF,TGTGCCAGCAGTCCAAGGGGACCGGAGACCCAGTACTTC
TRBV18,-,TRBJ2-1,TRBD2,CASSPGTSAYNEQFF,TGTGCCAGCTCACCCGGGACTAGTGCCTACAATGAGCAGTTCTTC
TRBV13,-,TRBJ2-7,TRBD2,CASSPMTSGSYEQYF,TGTGCCAGCAGCCCTATGACTAGCGGGTCCTACGAGCAGTACTTC
TRBV7-2,-,TRBJ1-2,-,CASSRAVGSSNYGYTF,TGTGCCAGCAGCCGTGCCGTGGGATCCTCTAACTATGGCTACACCTTC
TRBV7-7,once,TRBJ2-7,TRBD1,CASSLVTGREQYF,TGTGCTAGCAGCTTAGTGACAGGGCGGGAGCAGTACTTC
TRBV10-3,-,TRBJ2-3,TRBD2,CATRTSGGNADTQYF,TGTGCCACCAGGACTAGCGGGGGGAATGCAGATACGCAGTATTTT
TRBV6-5,-,TRBJ1-1,-,CASSQGGAGYTEAFF,TGTGCCAGCAGCCAAGGCGGGGCGGGTTACACTGAAGCTTTCTTT
TRBV9,few,TRBJ2-4,-,CASSVGGGAKNIQYF,TGTGCCAGCAGCGTAGGAGGTGGGGCCAAAAACATTCAGTACTTC
TRBV30,-,TRBJ1-6,TRBD1,CAWMGQFGSPLHF,TGTGCCTGGATGGGACAGTTCGGTTCACCCCTCCACTTT
TRBV6-1,-,TRBJ2-7,-,CASSPTGTTYEQYF,TGTGCCAGCAGCCCTACAGGGACGACCTACGAGCAGTACTTC
TRBV5-1,-,TRBJ2-1,TRBD1,CASSFLQGAGVNEQFF,TGCGCCAGCAGCTTCCTCCAGGGGGCTGGAGTTAATGAGCAGTTCTTC
TRBV6-6,few,TRBJ1-3,-,CASSTEAGNTIYF,TGTGCCAGCTCCACGGAGGCTGGAAACACCATATATTTT
TRBV10-3,-,TRBJ2-7,TRBD2,CAITPSGGGNEQYF,TGTGCCATCACTCCTAGCGGGGGAGGGAACGAGCAGTACTTC